These 21 T cell receptor beta chains originate from one sample sequenced in a study of CD8+ T cells in alopecia areata. Extraction and reverse transcription of RNA yielded cDNA as the sequencing template. The method was immunoSEQ multiplex PCR; TCRdb's version includes in-frame clones alone and lacks a portion of them. The sample contains approximately 200,000 clones, around 56% of which appear only once. The treatment was: oral pan-JAK inhibitor, 5-10 mg twice daily. The sample was CD4+ T cells sorted from blood, taken at week 4, from a patient treated with tofacitinib. These receptors came from a human donor with alopecia areata.

This clone came up a few times. The rearrangement joins TRBV11-1 to TRBJ2-5; the D gene is possibly TRBD2 (6 bases). Trimming cost V 3 bases and J 5 bases, with 16 bases left between them. The CDR3 extends over 15 amino acids. Germline V gene lookup returns CDR1 SGHAT and CDR2 FQDESV (reference sequence). CDR3: CASSFGGAPMETQYF. CDR3 DNA sequence: TGTGCCAGCAGCTTCGGGGGAGCCCCAATGGAGACCCAGTACTTC.

The rearrangement links TRBV7-9 to TRBJ1-2; D remains ambiguous. Germline V lookup: CDR1 SEHNR, CDR2 FQNEAQ (reference sequence). This CDR3 spans 15 amino acids. The V end was cut by 4 bases, the J end by 7 bases, with 19 bases between. The CDR3 region is CASSSRNPLPSGYTF. CDR3 DNA sequence: TGTGCCAGCAGCTCCCGTAATCCCCTACCTAGTGGCTACACCTTC. Full variable domain (remainder filled in from reference TRBV7-9 and TRBJ1-2): DTGVSQNPRHKITKRGQNVTFRCDPISEHNRLYWYRQTLGQGPEFLTYFQNEAQLEKSRLLSDRFSAERPKGSFSTLEIQRTEQGDSAMYLCASSSRNPLPSGYTFGSGTRLTVV.

The rearrangement joins TRBV10-3 to TRBJ2-5, with TRBD1 matching over 7 bases. The CDR3 has 13 amino acids. The J segment lost 1 base and the V segment lost 4 bases, leaving 0 bases of the junction unmatched. Germline values: CDR1 ENHRY, CDR2 SYGVKD. CDR3: CAISGQGQETQYF. Here the CDR3 DNA reads TGTGCCATCAGTGGACAGGGCCAAGAGACCCAGTACTTC.

The V gene is TRBV25-1, the J gene TRBJ2-5, with D maybe TRBD1 (5 bases). With 0 bases removed from V and 1 base from J, the gap between germline ends came to 6 bases. The germline V gene has CDR1 MGHDK and CDR2 SYGVNS. CDR3 length: 14 residues. The CDR3 DNA sequence: TGTGCCAGCAGTGAATATAGGGGCCAAGAGACCCAGTACTTC. Translating it yields CASSEYRGQETQYF.

This chain uses TRBV5-1 with TRBJ2-5, with 7 bases matching TRBD2. Looked up from germline, CDR1 is SGHRS and CDR2 is YFSETQ. The CDR3 length is 14 residues. V shed 3 bases and J 3 bases; nucleotides not matched to a gene: 5. The DNA of the CDR3 is TGCGCCAGCAGCTGGATGGGACTAAAAGAGACCCAGTACTTC. Amino acids: CASSWMGLKETQYF.

This clone was counted between two and nine times. Written as DNA, the CDR3 is TGTGCCACAGCGGGCCAACGGGGCACAGATACGCAGTATTTT. It yields the protein CATAGQRGTDTQYF. The chain links TRBV2 to TRBJ2-3; D may be TRBD2 (6 bases). Germline CDR1 SNHLY, CDR2 FYNNEI. V lost 10 bases and J 1 base, leaving 15 bases between the germline ends. There are 14 residues in the CDR3.

The chain carries TRBV30 and TRBJ1-1; D is undetermined. CDR1 is GTSNPN, CDR2 SVGIG, per germline (reference sequence). The CDR3 spans 12 residues. The germline V and J ends were trimmed by 8 bases and 4 bases, with 14 bases remaining between them. The DNA for the CDR3 is TGTGCCAACTCCCCTGTCGCCACTGAAGCTTTCTTT. It specifies CANSPVATEAFF. Complete variable domain (other parts from reference TRBV30 and TRBJ1-1): SQTIHQWPATLVQPVGSPLSLECTVEGTSNPNLYWYRQAAGRGLQLLFYSVGIGQISSEVPQNLSASRPQDRQFILSSKKLLLSDSGFYLCANSPVATEAFFGQGTRLTVV.

CDR3 in amino acids: CASSLGLGEVYEQYF. The CDR3 region has the DNA TGCGCCAGCAGCTTGGGTTTAGGGGAGGTCTACGAGCAGTACTTC. The chain recombines TRBV5-1 with TRBJ2-7; possible D gene TRBD2, 6 bases. The CDR3 extends over 15 amino acids. The V and J ends lost 0 bases and 3 bases respectively, with 13 bases between them. Germline V CDR1 and CDR2: SGHRS, YFSETQ.

The chain couples TRBV5-1 to TRBJ2-7; 9 bases match TRBD1. The CDR3 length is 13 residues. After removal of 3 bases from V and 3 bases from J, the junction contained 1 base not matched to a gene. Germline loops: CDR1 SGHRS, CDR2 YFSETQ. The CDR3 sequence: CASSSTGGYEQYF. CDR3 sequence (DNA): TGCGCCAGCAGCTCGACAGGGGGCTACGAGCAGTACTTC.

The V call is TRBV9, the J call TRBJ2-7; possibly TRBD2 for D (6 bases). Germline loops: CDR1 SGDLS, CDR2 YYNGEE. This CDR3 has 14 residues. V was trimmed by 3 bases and J by 3 bases, leaving 13 bases between them. The CDR3, as DNA: TGTGCCAGCAGCGGCGGGACCTCTAGCTACGAGCAGTACTTC. Amino acid sequence: CASSGGTSSYEQYF. Full variable domain (outside the CDR3, taken from reference TRBV9 and TRBJ2-7): DSGVTQTPKHLITATGQRVTLRCSPRSGDLSVYWYQQSLDQGLQFLIQYYNGEERAKGNILERFSAQQFPDLHSELNLSSLELGDSALYFCASSGGTSSYEQYFGPGTRLTVT.

The chain carries TRBV7-3 and TRBJ1-1, with 7 nucleotides matching TRBD1. Per the germline V gene, CDR1 is SGHTA and CDR2 is FQGTGA. V trimming: 5 bases; J trimming: 5 bases; junction bases outside the gene matches: 5. This CDR3 contains 13 residues. CDR3 in amino acids: CASSHGQATEAFF. The DNA for the CDR3 is TGTGCCAGCAGCCATGGACAGGCGACTGAAGCTTTCTTT.

This clone was seen a few times. The chain recombines TRBV11-2 with TRBJ2-1; 8 bases are a match to TRBD2. The CDR3 extends over 16 amino acids. After removal of 1 base from V and 6 bases from J, the junction contained 8 bases not matched to a gene. In germline, CDR1 is SGHAT, CDR2 FQNNGV. The CDR3 protein is CASSLGRAGGLNEQFF. The CDR3 DNA reads as TGTGCCAGCAGCTTAGGTCGGGCGGGAGGACTCAATGAGCAGTTCTTC. Together with reference TRBV11-2 and TRBJ2-1, the CDR3 gives the full variable domain: EAGVAQSPRYKIIEKRQSVAFWCNPISGHATLYWYQQILGQGPKLLIQFQNNGVVDDSQLPKDRFSAERLKGVDSTLKIQPAKLEDSAVYLCASSLGRAGGLNEQFFGPGTRLTVL.

The chain links TRBV7-2 to TRBJ1-2; the D is unclear. The germline V gene encodes CDR1 SGHTA and CDR2 FQGNSA. The germline V and J ends were trimmed by 1 base and 4 bases, with 13 bases remaining between them. The CDR3 has 15 amino acids. The DNA of the CDR3 is TGTGCCAGCAGCTTAGTTCTGGGTGTGAGCTATGGCTACACCTTC. Encoded protein: CASSLVLGVSYGYTF.

V is TRBV9 and J is TRBJ2-5; D is undetermined. CDR1 and CDR2 (germline): SGDLS, YYNGEE. The CDR3 runs to 13 residues. Trimming stripped 2 bases from V and 3 bases from J, with 8 bases between. CDR3 DNA sequence: TGTGCCAGCAGCGTTACCAAGGAAGAGACCCAGTACTTC. Its protein is CASSVTKEETQYF.

Details on this clone: The junction departs from the called germline gene at one end, perhaps through a read error. The chain joins TRBV7-7 to TRBJ2-2; D gene ambiguous. In germline, CDR1 is SSHAT, CDR2 FNYEAQ (reference sequence). The CDR3 totals 15 residues. This CDR3 is CASSLVSRNTGELFF. CDR3 coding DNA: TGTGCTAGCAGCTTGGTTAGCAGGAACACCGGGGAGCTGTTTTTT.

This clone was seen more than once but under ten times. At one of its ends the junction is not consistent with the germline gene, which may arise from a read error. The CDR3 is CVSSQLRDGYTF. The DNA of the CDR3 is TGTGTCAGCTCCCAGCTTCGAGACGGCTACACCTTC. The chain joins TRBV2 to TRBJ1-2, with unresolved D. The germline V gene has CDR1 SNHLY and CDR2 FYNNEI. CDR3 size: 12 residues.

J is TRBJ2-1 and V is TRBV6-5, with 8 bases fitting TRBD2. Germline values: CDR1 MNHEY, CDR2 SVGAGI. This CDR3 spans 16 amino acids. V dropped 2 bases and J dropped 8; count of bases not matched to a gene: 11. The CDR3 here is CASSYVGTRIRDEQFF. The CDR3 DNA is TGTGCCAGCAGTTACGTCGGGACTAGGATCAGGGATGAGCAGTTCTTC.

The chain joins TRBV30 to TRBJ1-2, with D possibly matching TRBD1 (5 bases). Germline-derived CDR1 and CDR2 are GTSNPN and SVGIG (reference sequence). V gave up 4 bases and J gave up 9 bases, with 18 bases separating them. There are 13 residues in the CDR3. The CDR3 loop reads CAWKGTDLWSYTF. The CDR3 DNA follows: TGTGCCTGGAAGGGGACCGATCTCTGGAGCTACACCTTC.

V gene TRBV14 combines with J gene TRBJ2-6; 7 bases are a match to TRBD1. This CDR3 spans 16 amino acids. Per germline, CDR1 SGHDN and CDR2 FVKESK. V dropped 4 bases and J dropped 0; count of bases not matched to a gene: 3. The CDR3, as DNA: TGTGCCAGCAGCCGAAACAGGGGCTCTGGGGCCAACGTCCTGACTTTC. Translation gives CASSRNRGSGANVLTF.

This clone was observed a few times. The gene calls are TRBV29-1 and TRBJ1-1; TRBD1 matches 9 bases. This CDR3 has 13 amino acids. The J segment lost 3 bases and the V segment lost 7 bases, leaving 6 bases of the junction unmatched. CDR1 is SQVTM and CDR2 is ANQGSEA in the germline V gene. CDR3 region: CSAHRGLDTEAFF. The DNA for the CDR3 is TGCAGCGCACACAGGGGGCTCGACACTGAAGCTTTCTTT.

The chain has TRBV9 and TRBJ2-1; TRBD2 agrees at 10 bases. V shed 2 bases, J shed 10 bases, and the junction held 9 bases outside the gene matches. CDR3 size: 15 residues. The germline CDR1 and CDR2 sequences are SGDLS and YYNGEE. CDR3 amino acids: CASSVLSGRVHEQFF. In DNA, the CDR3 is TGTGCCAGCAGCGTCCTCAGCGGGAGGGTTCACGAGCAGTTCTTC.